The 7 T cell receptor beta chains given below trace back to one sample, sequenced in a study of cytomegalovirus exposure and HLA in healthy donors. Primers for the PCR totalled 60 Vbeta and 13 Jbeta. Assay used: immunoSEQ multiplex PCR; TCRdb lists only in-frame clones, some missing. The sample has roughly 120,000 clones, 73% seen once. Sequenced material: PBMCs. The receptors derive from a woman aged 40 to 50 in good health and CMV-seronegative.

The V gene is TRBV6-5, the J gene TRBJ1-1; 7 bases are shared with TRBD1. The CDR3 is 16 residues long. Germline CDR1 MNHEY, CDR2 SVGAGI. The V and J ends lost 0 bases and 2 bases, in that order; junction bases with no gene match: 6. CDR3 coding DNA: TGTGCCAGCAGTTACTCTCATCAGGGGGGCAACACTGAAGCTTTCTTT. Protein: CASSYSHQGGNTEAFF.

This chain uses TRBV4-2 with TRBJ1-1; TRBD1 is a possible D gene (6 bases). The CDR3 is 15 amino acids. CDR1 LGHNA and CDR2 YNFKEQ come from the germline V gene. V was pared by 6 bases and J by 1 base, with 15 bases between. In DNA form, the CDR3 reads TGTGCCAGCAGATGGGACACAACGGGGAACACTGAAGCTTTCTTT. Translation gives CASRWDTTGNTEAFF.

This clone was observed a handful of times. This chain connects TRBV5-1 to TRBJ1-2, with D perhaps matching TRBD1 (6 bases). The ends were cut back, 4 bases at V and 0 bases at J, with 10 bases in the middle. The CDR3 has 14 amino acids. Germline values: CDR1 SGHRS, CDR2 YFSETQ. CDR3 DNA sequence: TGCGCCAGCAGCCCGGACAGAGCTAACTATGGCTACACCTTC. Translated, it gives CASSPDRANYGYTF.

The genes are TRBV28 and TRBJ1-1, with 8 bases lining up with TRBD1. Germline CDR1 MDHEN, CDR2 SYDVKM. V was pared by 10 bases and J by 8 bases, with 12 bases of the junction left unmatched. The CDR3 has 13 amino acids. The CDR3 nucleotides are TGTGCCACCCGGGACAGGCCTCGGCCGGAAGCTTTCTTT. It is translated as CATRDRPRPEAFF.

Here the CDR3 reads CASSRDSTGANVLTF. The CDR3 DNA is TGTGCCAGCAGCCGGGACAGTACAGGGGCCAACGTCCTGACTTTC. The chain links TRBV7-3 to TRBJ2-6, with 7 bases lining up with TRBD1. The CDR3 is 15 residues long. Germline V lookup: CDR1 SGHTA, CDR2 FQGTGA. Trimming at V came to 5 bases and at J to 4 bases, leaving 5 bases not matched to a gene.

The sample holds one count of this clone. The rearrangement uses TRBV11-2 and TRBJ1-2; 9 bases line up with TRBD1. V lost 0 bases to trimming and J lost 4 bases; unmatched junction nucleotides: 3. The CDR3 extends over 15 amino acids. Germline lookup yields CDR1 SGHAT and CDR2 FQNNGV. The CDR3: CASSLEPTGGYGYTF. CDR3 nucleotide sequence: TGTGCCAGCAGCTTAGAGCCGACAGGGGGCTATGGCTACACCTTC.

This chain connects TRBV29-1 to TRBJ2-3; 7 nucleotides match TRBD1. Trimming cost V 2 bases and J 7 bases; bases outside gene matches: 6. Germline CDR1 and CDR2: SQVTM and ANQGSEA. The CDR3 is 13 residues long. The CDR3 protein is CSVEPGTDNTQYF. The CDR3 nucleotides read TGCAGCGTTGAACCGGGGACAGACAATACGCAGTATTTT.